This T cell receptor (beta chain) emerged from a study of CD8 T cells in ankylosing spondylitis. TCRdb re-called the 5' RACE reads through MiXCR, storing one row per CDR3 protein. This sample has about 240,000 distinct CDR3 sequences; 20% to 30% occur once, and the top ten carry about 0.6%. Whole-study findings and limits: A TCR beta motif of roughly 8 highly homologous variants appeared characteristic of ankylosing spondylitis blood. Earlier authors reported some of these motif variants in reactive arthritis synovial fluid and blood.

In regard to this clonotype: Its antigen is not known.

The germline V and J ends were trimmed by 6 bases and 3 bases, with 9 bases remaining between them. The CDR3 has 13 amino acids. The germline gives CDR1 MNHEY, CDR2 SMNVEV (reference sequence). The clonotype originates from a male donor with ankylosing spondylitis or in good health (not recorded which). Sequences were obtained from blood, either unsorted or a sorted T cell fraction (not recorded which). The chain is built from TRBV27 and TRBJ2-4; D unresolved. CDR3 region: CASRGYIKNIQYF. In DNA form, the CDR3 reads TGTGCCAGCAGGGGGTATATCAAAAACATTCAGTACTTC.